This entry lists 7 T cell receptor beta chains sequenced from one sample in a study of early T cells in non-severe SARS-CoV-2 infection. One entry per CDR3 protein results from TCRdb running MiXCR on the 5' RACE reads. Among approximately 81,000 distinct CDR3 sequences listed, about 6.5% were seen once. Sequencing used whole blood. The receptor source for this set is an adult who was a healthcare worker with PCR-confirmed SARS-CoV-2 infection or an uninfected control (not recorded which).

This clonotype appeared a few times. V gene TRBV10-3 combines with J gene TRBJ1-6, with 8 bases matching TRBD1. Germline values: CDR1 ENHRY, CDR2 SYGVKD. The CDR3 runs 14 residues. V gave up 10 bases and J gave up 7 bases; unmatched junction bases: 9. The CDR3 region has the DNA TGTGCCAACAAAAAGACAGGGGACAATTCACCCCTCCACTTT. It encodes CANKKTGDNSPLHF.

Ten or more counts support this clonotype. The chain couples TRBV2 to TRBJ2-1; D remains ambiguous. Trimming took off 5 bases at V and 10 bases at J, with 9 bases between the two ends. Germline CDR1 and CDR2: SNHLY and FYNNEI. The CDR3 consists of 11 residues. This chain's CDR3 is CASSRRLEQFF. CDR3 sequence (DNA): TGTGCCAGCAGTAGGCGTCTCGAGCAGTTCTTC.

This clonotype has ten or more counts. The CDR3 loop is CASSLKGLALSTDTQYF. In DNA form, the CDR3 reads TGTGCCAGCAGCCTAAAGGGACTAGCGCTTAGCACAGATACGCAGTATTTT. The chain joins TRBV7-9 to TRBJ2-3, with 10 bases identical to TRBD2. J was trimmed by 0 bases and V by 5 bases; bases with no gene match: 8. Germline V gene lookup returns CDR1 SEHNR and CDR2 FQNEAQ (reference sequence). This CDR3 contains 17 residues.

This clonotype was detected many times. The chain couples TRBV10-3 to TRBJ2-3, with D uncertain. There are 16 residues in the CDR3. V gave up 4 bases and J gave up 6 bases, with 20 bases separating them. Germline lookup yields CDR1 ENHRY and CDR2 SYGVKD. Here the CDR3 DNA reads TGTGCCATCAGTGGTACCCGCGCACGACAAGGGGATACGCAGTATTTT. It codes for CAISGTRARQGDTQYF.

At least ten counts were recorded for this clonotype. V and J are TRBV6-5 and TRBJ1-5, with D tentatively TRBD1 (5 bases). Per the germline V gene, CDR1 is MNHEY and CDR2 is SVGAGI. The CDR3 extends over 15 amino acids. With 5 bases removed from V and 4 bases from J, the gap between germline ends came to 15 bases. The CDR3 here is CASSPGTPGNQPQHF. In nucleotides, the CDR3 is TGTGCCAGCAGTCCCGGGACGCCTGGGAATCAGCCCCAGCATTTT.

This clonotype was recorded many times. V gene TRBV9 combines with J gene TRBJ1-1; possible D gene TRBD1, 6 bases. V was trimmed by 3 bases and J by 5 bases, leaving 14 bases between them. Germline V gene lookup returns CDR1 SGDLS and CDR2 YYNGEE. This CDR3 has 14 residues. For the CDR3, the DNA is TGTGCCAGCAGCGCTGATCCCGACAGGACTGAAGCTTTCTTT. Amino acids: CASSADPDRTEAFF.

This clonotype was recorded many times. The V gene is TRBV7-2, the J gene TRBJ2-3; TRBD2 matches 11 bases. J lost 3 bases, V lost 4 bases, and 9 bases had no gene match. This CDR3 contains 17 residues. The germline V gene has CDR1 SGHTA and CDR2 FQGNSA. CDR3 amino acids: CASSSVTSGIRTDTQYF. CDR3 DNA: TGTGCCAGCAGCTCCGTGACTAGCGGGATTCGGACAGATACGCAGTATTTT.